This TCR beta chain was obtained from a study of shared clonotypes between healthy human individuals. Study overall: Participating donors consisted of two women and three men aged 18 to 49.

Deep-level settings were used for running the assay. TCRdb's copy holds only in-frame clones and misses some; the assay was immunoSEQ multiplex PCR. The sample lists 2,500,000 or so clones; 85% to 95% were seen once. This CDR3 is built from 16 residues. J was trimmed by 3 bases and V by 0 bases; bases with no gene match: 9. CDR1 is SGDLS, CDR2 YYNGEE, per germline. The source of this sequence is a man younger than 30 in good health. Some clones in this sample may be carry-over from other donors' samples. Source material: naive CD4+ T cells from PBMCs. Subset described: CD45RA+ positively selected. This chain uses TRBV9 with TRBJ2-7; TRBD2 matches 7 bases. CDR3 DNA: TGTGCCAGCAGCGTAGGCGGGGGAGGACGACACTACGAGCAGTACTTC. Protein product: CASSVGGGGRHYEQYF.